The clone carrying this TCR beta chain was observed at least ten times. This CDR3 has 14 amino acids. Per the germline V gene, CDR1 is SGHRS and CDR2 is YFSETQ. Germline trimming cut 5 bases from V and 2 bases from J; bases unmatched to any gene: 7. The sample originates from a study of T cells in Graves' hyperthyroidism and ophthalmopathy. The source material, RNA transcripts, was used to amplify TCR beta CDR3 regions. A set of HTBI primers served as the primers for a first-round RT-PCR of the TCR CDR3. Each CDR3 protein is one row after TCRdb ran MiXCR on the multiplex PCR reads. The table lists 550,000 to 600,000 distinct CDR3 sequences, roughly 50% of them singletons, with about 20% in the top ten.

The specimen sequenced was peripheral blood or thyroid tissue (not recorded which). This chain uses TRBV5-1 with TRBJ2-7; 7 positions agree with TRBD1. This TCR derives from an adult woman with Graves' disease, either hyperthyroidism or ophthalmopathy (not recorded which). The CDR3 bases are TGCGCCAGCAGGGCTCAGACAGGGCCCTACGAGCAGTACTTC. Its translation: CASRAQTGPYEQYF.